This T cell receptor beta chain was sequenced for a study of T cell responses to AZD1222 COVID-19 vaccine. Germline lookup yields CDR1 LGHNA and CDR2 YNFKEQ. V lost 0 bases, J lost 0 bases, and 5 bases lay in between. The CDR3 consists of 14 residues. Second-dose groups at about 4 or about 12 weeks were pooled. The protocol was immunoSEQ multiplex PCR, while the TCRdb copy is restricted to in-frame clones and leaves out a portion. The sample contains 75,000 to 95,000 clones, roughly nine tenths of which appear only once. The chain recombines TRBV4-2 with TRBJ1-2, with unresolved D. Sequencing was performed on peripheral blood, taken 28 days after the second AZD1222 dose. The sequence came from an adult who received the AZD1222 COVID-19 vaccine. CDR3 DNA: TGTGCCAGCAGCCAAGAAGGGCCTAACTATGGCTACACCTTC. It translates to CASSQEGPNYGYTF.